What follows is one TCR beta chain and its context. Its antigen is unknown. Qualities for individual bases were not recorded, and no much larger clone is one base off. The sample comes from a study of vaccination effects on CD4 cells after COVID-19 (dated by TCRdb to 2022 to 2024). As for the study more broadly: Across the study, the median time from the second dose to post-vaccine sampling was 72 days (range 14 to 241). The study compared SARS-CoV-2 spike-specific CD4+ TCR repertoires before and after mRNA vaccination in COVID-19 convalescent patients and infection-naive vaccine recipients. The full study included 9 to 10 COVID-19 convalescent patients and several SARS-CoV-2-naive healthy vaccine recipients. The Oncomine TCR Beta short-read assay on an Illumina iSeq 100 was used to sequence cultures from other donors in the study.

In the ViraFEST assay, PBMC were stimulated with viral peptide pools, and TCR sequencing was then used to find antigen-specific CD4+ T cell clonotypes based on their expansion. After approximately eleven days of culture, CD4+ T cells were isolated with the EasySep CD4+ T cell isolation kit. Each participant got two doses of an mRNA SARS-CoV-2 vaccine, either BNT162b2 or mRNA-1273. The absence of prior SARS-CoV-2 infection in healthy vaccine recipients was confirmed by negative nucleocapsid antibodies before and after vaccination. Each well held two million PBMC cultured in IMDM containing approximately 5% human AB serum, around 10 IU/ml IL-2 and gentamicin, along with roughly 10 ug/ml peptides. On days 3 and 7, half of the culture medium was replaced with fresh IL-2-containing medium. Unless noted otherwise, every peptide stimulation condition was cultured in triplicate wells. Using Ficoll-Paque Plus gradient centrifugation, PBMC were separated from whole blood and then either used fresh or cryopreserved at -140C. Overlapping peptide pools spanned the spike proteins of SARS-CoV-2 and the common cold coronaviruses HCoV-NL63, HCoV-OC43 and HCoV-229E. Genomic DNA was extracted from cultured CD4+ T cells with the QIAamp micro DNA kit.

Libraries were constructed by the immunoSEQ multiplex PCR assay. DNA from the cultured and isolated CD4+ T cells underwent TCR beta CDR3 sequencing. Per the original workflow: The analysis removed non-productive TCR sequences, trimmed reads to the CDR3 region, and retained only CDR3s that were 7 or more amino acids long. Antigen-specific clonotypes were identified using the MANAFEST web app by comparison of expansion in peptide wells against reference cultures. To count as positive, a clone had to show expansion at FDR<0.05 compared with the reference and with all other wells, an odds ratio above 5, and a frequency above 0.1% in two replicate wells. A clonotype was defined as cross-reactive if the clonotype was significantly expanded both in SARS-CoV-2 spike wells and in at least one common cold coronavirus spike condition. CDR3 similarity was assessed by Levenshtein distance using the stringdist R package, and unrooted trees were constructed with ape in R 3.6.1. Entries here come from immuneACCESS through TCRdb and include only in-frame sequences with V and J called. Some clones fail to appear in such tables; in the studies checked, an unresolved V gene covers under half of the shortfall, and the cause of the remainder is unknown. V, J and clone size were drawn from that table, and D and trimming were deduced from the DNA. In all, the sample holds more than 11,000 clones, and 55% to 85% of those were seen once. The ten largest clonotypes hold 9.9% of the sample.

CDR1 and CDR2 are read off the germline V gene as SNHLY and FYNNEI. V was cut back by 5 bases and J by 1 base, leaving a gap of 8 bases between them. CDR3 length: 13 amino acids, cysteine to phenylalanine. Only the CDR3 portion is preserved as DNA: 39 bases, with reading frame beginning at the first base. Beyond this particular receptor, the publication reports: The study was limited by a small number of convalescent patients, and early post-infection timepoints were lacking. In healthy vaccine recipients, vaccine-induced clones were almost all SARS-CoV-2 mono-reactive, with only 1 of 255 being cross-reactive with common cold coronaviruses. Both infection-induced and vaccine-induced clones contracted markedly at late post-vaccination timepoints, which is consistent with waning T cell responses.

This receptor was taken from a human donor who received a COVID-19 vaccine. The chain was built from TRBV2 and TRBJ1-1, with the identity of the D gene unclear. The sample here was CD4+ T cells from PBMCs cultured with SARS-CoV-2 spike peptides, taken after COVID-19 vaccination. Taken with the paper, the label for cell subset or site translates to: SARS-CoV-2 spike overlapping peptide pool stimulation. The nucleotide sequence is TGTGCCAGCAGTAAGGGAGAGAACACTGAAGCTTTCTTT. Its translation reads: CASSKGENTEAFF.